This T cell receptor beta chain was identified in a study of cytomegalovirus exposure and HLA in healthy donors (dated by TCRdb to 2016 to 2017). Background for the entire study: An earlier analysis of some 600 of the donors reported around 280 Gb of sequence data and roughly 120 million unique TCR beta sequences obtained from 150 million to 200 million T cells. An early release that covered some 640 HLA-typed donors contained around 300 gigabases of sequencing data and 85 million to 100 million unique TCR sequences. The T cell repertoires of several hundred subjects were profiled by immunosequencing and related to cytomegalovirus serostatus. Donor age, sex, ethnicity and CMV serostatus were collected together with the repertoire data. HLA typing included class I and class II loci at four-digit resolution. A handful of DR-DQ haplotypes were handled as single units for association and clustering because linkage in the cohort was strong. To predict cytomegalovirus infection status, the study combined high-throughput TCR immunosequencing, statistical association of individual TCRs with disease status, and machine learning. All discovery cohort repertoires had been generated using a single sequencing platform. Besides the first cohort of roughly 700 subjects, a separate validation cohort made up of around 120 different subjects was used. The study was designed to test whether signatures of past pathogen exposure could be identified by cataloging public T cell receptors. Across approximately 400 genotyped donors of the cohort, an average of about 240,000 unique TCR beta nucleotide sequences per donor were sequenced, and approximately 17% of those sequences were non-productive. Of the approximately 400 genotyped donors, roughly 85% fell in the genetic ancestry cluster associated with self-reported Caucasian donors. A later genetic analysis took genome-wide SNP genotypes for about three fifths of the 666 donors and used that subset as a discovery cohort. To decide whether each TCR beta V gene segment behaved as functional or pseudogenic, an earlier analysis of some 580 of the donors relied on high-throughput TCR beta sequencing. To study patterns of TCR occurrence, a later analysis re-analyzed previously published TCR beta repertoires from around 700 donors and added high-resolution HLA genotyping. The later analysis used no new phenotypic data to find candidate immune exposures, relying instead on TCR beta sequences and their occurrence across donors. Typing coverage differed by locus: A, B, C, DRB1 and DQB1 were typed in roughly 620-630 donors, DQA1 in 522, DPA1 in 600 to 610, and DPB1 in just under 490.

For this chain, trimming is 0 bases at the V end and 8 bases at the J end, and the number of junction bases without a gene match is 9. The CDR3, cysteine through phenylalanine, is 15 amino acids long. The only DNA kept is the CDR3, 45 bases in frame from the first base. Via the germline V gene, CDR1 is SGHRS and CDR2 YFSETQ. Libraries were constructed by the immunoSEQ multiplex PCR assay. For the multiplex PCR, a mixture combining 60 forward primers for TCR Vbeta segments and 13 reverse primers for TCR Jbeta segments was used. A multiplex PCR assay on genomic DNA amplified the CDR3 region of rearranged TCR beta genes. The Illumina HiSeq System was used to sequence the amplified TCR beta libraries as 87-base-pair reads. The authors' pipeline ran thus. In a later analysis, 77 million or so unique TCR beta chains were counted across the 500 to 700 repertoires, and roughly 11 million of these chains were shared by at least two donors. Raw reads were error-corrected and collapsed into unique sequences by a nearest-neighbor algorithm in which closely related sequences were merged to remove PCR and sequencing errors. CDR3 sequences were aligned to IMGT reference sequences to assign V, D and J gene segments. For a sequence to be retained, a match of at least six nucleotides was required to both a V gene segment and a J gene segment. Rearrangements were called productive when the CDR3 lacked stop codons and stayed in frame with V and J; all others were non-productive. CDR3 was defined according to IMGT convention as the region running from the second conserved V-encoded cysteine to the conserved J-encoded phenylalanine. In an earlier analysis of roughly 610 of the donors, sequences lacking an unambiguous match to a single V gene segment were excluded. In an earlier analysis of a few hundred of the donors, V segments were called functional above 56.7% productive rearrangements and were called segregating when the between-donor standard deviation exceeded 5%. A statistical classification framework was developed to diagnose cytomegalovirus status using the catalog of TCR beta chain sequences. In a later analysis, V and J genes were assigned by comparing TCR nucleotide sequences against IMGT/GENE-DB human TR gene sequences. The TCRdist pipeline was used in a later analysis to assign CDR3 sequences and most-parsimonious VDJ recombination scenarios. A later analysis defined each TCR beta chain by its CDR3 amino acid sequence plus V-gene family, and excluded reads lacking a unique V-gene family. In a later analysis, fewer than 650 highly shared, low-generation-probability nucleotide sequences were removed to address suspected cross-contamination and a sequencing artifact. A later analysis calculated a clonal expansion index for each public chain from normalized within-repertoire ranks of inferred template counts. In a later analysis, generation probabilities were computed using a VDJ recombination model fitted to out-of-frame rearrangements, and the results were checked against IGoR. In a later analysis, TCR-TCR, TCR-HLA and TCR-CMV co-occurrence was scored with hypergeometric tests, and a repertoire-size bias correction was applied to TCR pairs. A later analysis estimated false discovery rates by permuting HLA or CMV assignments 20 times. In a later analysis, co-occurring TCRs were grouped using DBSCAN, and TCRdist sequence similarity was added for clustering within HLA-allele-positive subsets. Co-occurrence clustering excluded repertoires with fewer than 30,000 or more than 120,000 public chains, plus five with anomalous nucleotide sharing. Here the immuneACCESS table is served through TCRdb, limited to in-frame sequences with V and J called. Missing clones are a known gap in these copies; in checked studies unresolved V genes cover under half, and the rest lacks a known reason. That table gives V, J and clone size, and the DNA gave D and trimming. The sample table shows about 250,000 clones, and about 88% are seen once. Around 0.23% of the sample is held by the ten biggest clonotypes.

The cohort was made up of 500 to 850 healthy bone marrow donors. At the time of sampling, every cohort member was nominally healthy, though immune exposures that went unrecorded were likely present. The donor was CMV seronegative and was included in the group of under 450 seronegative cohort members. Every donor gave a peripheral blood sample, and the peripheral blood mononuclear cells from that sample were used for TCR beta sequencing. Genomic DNA extraction from the blood cell samples was performed with the Qiagen DNeasy Blood Extraction Kit. Comment on this clone: The clone's antigen remains unknown. Base qualities are not recorded, but no much larger clone differs from it by a single base.

Beyond this particular receptor, the publication reports: Several of the top co-occurrence clusters appeared to be linked to parvovirus B19, influenza, CMV and Epstein-Barr virus, according to a later analysis. In a later genetic analysis, fewer N-insertions in productive TCRs were reported among donors in an Asian-associated ancestry cluster than the approximately 670-donor mean. According to the authors, the approach could potentially be generalized to other disease states and immunological phenotypes. In vitro tests confirmed that a few of the cytomegalovirus-associated TCR beta chains recognize cytomegalovirus antigens. In a later analysis, 16,951 TCR beta sequences were associated with specific HLA alleles at a false discovery rate of 0.05. Because some donors lacked HLA typing at each locus, the association tests relied only on the typed subset. The classifier was reported to diagnose cytomegalovirus status with high specificity and sensitivity in both the original cohort and the validation cohort. Because counts were too low, seventeen rarely observed V segments, including chromosome 9 orphons, were excluded from the earlier analysis of fewer than 650 of the donors. Some IMGT-functional V segments, including TRBV6-2 and TRBV6-3, could not be told apart with the 87-base-pair reads, so those segments were excluded. A later analysis found that HLA-associated TCR beta chains were more clonally expanded and had lower generation probabilities than equally common non-associated chains. The presence/absence analyses assumed that sequencing depth was roughly uniform across donors, and that assumption may not be true. While some public TCRs were present in many individuals, most TCR sequences turned up only very rarely across donors. Immune exposure information for the cohort was limited to CMV serostatus. A group of highly shared sequence variants was considered likely to be a technical artifact of the sequencing pipeline. The cohort was sequenced for TCR beta chains only, and without alpha or paired-chain data the features that could be detected were limited. Broadly in line with IMGT annotations, most TCR beta V segments showed up in productive rearrangements about 87% or about 30% of the time in an earlier analysis of 450 to 750 of the donors. A further reported finding was that TCR beta sequences accurately predicted the HLA-A and HLA-B alleles for most subjects in the first cohort. According to a later analysis, most CMV-associated TCR beta chains appeared to be HLA-restricted, and the HLA associations seemed to be driven largely by CMV exposure. Linkage disequilibrium might explain the correlated functional status among segregating V segments, but an unknown experimental factor could not be excluded. Strong co-occurrence of HLA alleles, especially DR and DQ, made assigning TCR associations to individual alleles difficult. A total of 150 to 200 TCR beta chains were listed by the study as associated with cytomegalovirus. A later analysis found that TCR association rates varied across HLA loci, with DRB1 alleles showing the most associated TCRs and HLA-C alleles the fewest. In a later genetic analysis, a missense DCLRE1C variant was associated with V-gene and J-gene trimming of TCR beta chains, and the association was replicated in an independent cohort.

The sequencing sample was made of PBMCs. The sequence was obtained from a girl aged 2-10 years in good health and CMV-seronegative. The V and J genes are TRBV5-1 and TRBJ1-2; TRBD1 matches 8 bases in the middle. The nucleotide sequence reads as follows: TGCGCCAGCAGCTTGGAGCCAGGGGGCGCGAGGGGCTACACCTTC. This sequence encodes CASSLEPGGARGYTF.